This TCR beta chain was captured by sequencing in a study of blood T cell repertoires in COVID-19. Enrolment of Seattle patients took place during active infection, and they were followed longitudinally. In the original analysis: Reference gene primer amplification gave nucleated cell count estimates. This table comes from immunoSEQ multiplex PCR, and its TCRdb copy is limited to in-frame clones, with some not included. V, J and clone size are those of that table, while D and trimming were read from the DNA. The sample yields tens of thousands of clones, about four fifths seen once. The V and J ends lost 4 bases and 1 base, in that order; junction bases with no gene match: 13. This CDR3 is built from 17 residues. CDR1 and CDR2 from the germline V gene are MNHNS and SASEGT.

The clonotype was recovered from a man between 45 and 60 years old with COVID-19, enrolled during active disease. The chain uses TRBV6-1 and TRBJ2-7; TRBD1 matches 7 bases. Input material: peripheral blood. The DNA for the CDR3 is TGTGCCAGCAGTGTCCTCAACGACAGGGTGTTTTCCTACGAGCAGTACTTC. Translated, it gives CASSVLNDRVFSYEQYF.